Below are 30 T cell receptor beta chains sequenced from a single sample in a study of T cell responses to AZD1222 COVID-19 vaccine. The assay was immunoSEQ multiplex PCR, and TCRdb's table has in-frame clones only and misses some. There are fewer than 110,000 clones in the sample; about 90% occur only once, and roughly a tenth lies in the top ten. Sequencing used peripheral blood, obtained 28 days after the second AZD1222 dose. Receptors were obtained from an adult who received the AZD1222 COVID-19 vaccine.

This sequence joins TRBV28 and TRBJ1-2; the D is unclear. This CDR3 spans 12 amino acids. Germline CDR1 and CDR2: MDHEN and SYDVKM. The ends were cut back, 10 bases at V and 8 bases at J, with 17 bases in the middle. The CDR3 DNA reads TGTGCCACGCCCGAGGGCCGGAGCGGCTACACCTTC. This gives the protein CATPEGRSGYTF.

The J gene is TRBJ1-2, the V gene TRBV6-2 or TRBV6-3; D perhaps matches TRBD1 (5 bases). Germline assignment: CDR1 MNHEY and CDR2 SVGEGT. CDR3 size: 14 residues. Trimming stripped 5 bases from V and 3 bases from J, with 13 bases between. This chain's CDR3 is CASSQPRDDYGYTF. Here the CDR3 DNA reads TGTGCCAGCAGTCAGCCCAGGGATGACTATGGCTACACCTTC.

The rearrangement uses TRBV5-1 and TRBJ2-5, with 8 positions matching TRBD1. V gave up 3 bases and J gave up 4 bases; unmatched junction bases: 8. CDR3 length: 15 amino acids. The germline V gene has CDR1 SGHRS and CDR2 YFSETQ. CDR3 bases: TGCGCCAGCAGCTCTGGACAGGGACGAGGAGAGACCCAGTACTTC. Its translation: CASSSGQGRGETQYF.

This clone appeared a single time. The chain recombines TRBV11-2 with TRBJ1-2, with no clear D. The CDR3 has 15 residues. V lost 5 bases and J lost 5, with 18 bases in between. Germline V gene sequence: CDR1 SGHAT, CDR2 FQNNGV. DNA of the CDR3: TGTGCCAGCAGCGGGCGGCAGGCCCCAGAGTATGGCTACACCTTC. Amino acids: CASSGRQAPEYGYTF.

The J gene is TRBJ2-7, the V gene TRBV3-1 (or the pseudogene TRBV3-2); a weak D match, TRBD1 (6 bases). CDR3 length: 15 amino acids. From germline, CDR1 is LGHDT and CDR2 YNNKEL (reference sequence). Between the trimmed V and J ends, which lost 0 bases and 2 bases, there was a span of 11 bases. The CDR3 bases are TGTGCCAGCAGCCAAGACCCTGGACAGACCTACGAGCAGTACTTC. Amino acids: CASSQDPGQTYEQYF.

The chain uses TRBV27 and TRBJ1-4; TRBD1 matches at 7 bases. CDR1 is MNHEY, CDR2 SMNVEV, per germline (reference sequence). The CDR3 sequence is 15 residues long. V lost 3 bases, J lost 3 bases, and 4 bases stayed unmatched. The CDR3 nucleotides are TGTGCCAGCAGTTTGCGGCAGGGGGCTAATGAAAAACTGTTTTTT. Encoded protein: CASSLRQGANEKLFF.

The chain recombines TRBV30 with TRBJ1-2, with 7 bases identical to TRBD1. The CDR3 loop spans 15 amino acids. CDR1 is GTSNPN, CDR2 SVGIG, per germline (reference sequence). V shed 2 bases, J shed 2 bases, and the junction held 8 bases outside the gene matches. DNA for the CDR3: TGTGCCTGGAGTCCAACGGGACAGAGCAACTATGGCTACACCTTC. It specifies CAWSPTGQSNYGYTF.

The chain combines TRBV28 with TRBJ1-2; TRBD1 might be the D (5 bases). Germline V gives CDR1 MDHEN, CDR2 SYDVKM. The length of the CDR3 is 14 residues. With 9 bases removed from V and 4 bases from J, the gap between germline ends came to 18 bases. This CDR3 reads CASSTQGFSYGYTF. DNA of the CDR3: TGTGCCAGTTCTACCCAGGGTTTTAGCTATGGCTACACCTTC.

The chain recombines TRBV29-1 with TRBJ1-1; D perhaps matches TRBD1 (5 bases). V was shortened by 7 bases and J by 0 bases, with 18 bases between the two germline ends. The CDR3 has 15 amino acids. Per germline, CDR1 SQVTM and CDR2 ANQGSEA. CDR3 loop: CSAPAGESMNTEAFF. The CDR3 bases are TGCAGCGCCCCAGCGGGGGAGTCCATGAACACTGAAGCTTTCTTT.

V usage is TRBV6-5 and J usage is TRBJ2-2; a possible D gene is TRBD2 (7 bases). The germline V and J ends were trimmed by 7 bases and 3 bases, with 15 bases remaining between them. Germline values: CDR1 MNHEY, CDR2 SVGAGI. This CDR3 has 15 residues. The CDR3 DNA reads as TGTGCCAGCACCGAGGGGGGGACACACACCGGGGAGCTGTTTTTT. Its protein is CASTEGGTHTGELFF.

V is TRBV27 and J is TRBJ2-7; D is perhaps TRBD2 (6 bases). Trimming cost V 4 bases and J 4 bases, with 11 bases left between them. CDR1 and CDR2 from the germline V gene are MNHEY and SMNVEV (reference sequence). The CDR3 has 13 residues. The CDR3 bases are TGTGCCAGCAGTTGGGGCGGGGAGTACGAGCAGTACTTC. It is translated as CASSWGGEYEQYF.

CDR3 region: CASSVSFQGNIQYF. The CDR3 DNA reads as TGTGCCAGCAGCGTATCCTTCCAGGGAAACATTCAGTACTTC. The chain employs TRBV9 and TRBJ2-4; perhaps TRBD1 as D (5 bases). This CDR3 is built from 14 residues. Germline assignment: CDR1 SGDLS and CDR2 YYNGEE. V shed 1 base and J shed 6 bases, with 11 bases lying between them.

This clone was found once. The chain couples TRBV29-1 to TRBJ2-1; D is undetermined. The V gene's germline CDR1 is SQVTM and CDR2 ANQGSEA. With 5 bases removed from V and 0 bases from J, the gap between germline ends came to 8 bases. This CDR3 contains 13 residues. The CDR3 nucleotides are TGCAGCGTTATAAGAAGCTCCTACAATGAGCAGTTCTTC. Translated: CSVIRSSYNEQFF.

V is TRBV6-2 or TRBV6-3 and J is TRBJ2-3; no reliable D call. V was shortened by 4 bases and J by 1 base, with 12 bases between the two germline ends. CDR3 length: 15 residues. The germline V gene encodes CDR1 MNHEY and CDR2 SVGEGT. The CDR3 region is CASSLFGFGTDTQYF. The CDR3 nucleotides are TGTGCCAGCAGTTTGTTCGGCTTCGGCACAGATACGCAGTATTTT.

This chain joins TRBV30 and TRBJ1-5; tentative D call: TRBD1 (5 bases). The germline CDR1 and CDR2 sequences are GTSNPN and SVGIG (reference sequence). This CDR3 spans 14 amino acids. V shed 0 bases and J shed 7 bases, with 13 bases lying between them. CDR3 DNA: TGTGCCTGGAGTGTAGGCAGGGTAGTACAGCCCCAGCATTTT. It specifies CAWSVGRVVQPQHF.

Comments on this clone: Other DNA sequences in the sample encode the same CDR3. The chain links TRBV19 to TRBJ1-2, with D possibly being TRBD1 (5 bases). Germline CDR1 and CDR2: LNHDA and SQIVND (reference sequence). Trimming stripped 6 bases from V and 4 bases from J, with 9 bases between. This CDR3 contains 12 residues. This CDR3 is CASSPTGYGYTF. As DNA, the CDR3 is TGTGCCAGTAGCCCCACAGGCTATGGCTACACCTTC.

The chain employs TRBV7-2 and TRBJ1-2, with D maybe TRBD1 (6 bases). This CDR3 region has 15 residues. V was cut by 1 base and J by 7 bases, with 16 bases left in between. Germline-derived CDR1 and CDR2 are SGHTA and FQGNSA. CDR3 DNA sequence: TGTGCCAGCAGCTTAGATTGGCAGGGGAAGGCTGGCTACACCTTC. Translated: CASSLDWQGKAGYTF.

The gene calls are TRBV7-6 and TRBJ2-7; TRBD2 matches 11 bases. V lost 5 bases and J lost 3; bases outside the gene matches: 3. The CDR3 has 14 residues. Germline CDR1 is SGHVS and CDR2 is FNYEAQ. The CDR3 nucleotides read TGTGCCAGCAGCCCGGGGACTAGCGGCTACGAGCAGTACTTC. Amino acid sequence: CASSPGTSGYEQYF.

The J gene is TRBJ1-6, the V gene TRBV7-9; D is unclear. The CDR3 runs to 12 residues. The germline V and J ends were trimmed by 1 base and 11 bases, with 6 bases remaining between them. Germline loops: CDR1 SEHNR, CDR2 FQNEAQ (reference sequence). CDR3 in amino acids: CASSLEAPPLHF. CDR3 nucleotide sequence: TGTGCCAGCAGCTTAGAGGCCCCACCCCTCCACTTT.

J is TRBJ1-6 and V is TRBV4-1; 7 bases are shared with TRBD1. V was pared by 2 bases and J by 13 bases, with 14 bases of the junction left unmatched. The CDR3 is made up of 16 amino acids. Germline V CDR1 and CDR2: MGHRA, YSYEKL. CDR3 protein: CASSQIPGQILSPLHF. Written as DNA, the CDR3 is TGCGCCAGCAGCCAAATACCGGGACAGATTCTATCGCCCCTCCACTTT.

The sample holds one count of this clone. This chain connects TRBV7-9 to TRBJ2-1, with 13 bases aligning to TRBD2. In germline, CDR1 is SEHNR, CDR2 FQNEAQ (reference sequence). CDR3 length: 14 residues. The junction had 3 bases not matched to a gene; V was cut back by 5 bases and J by 8 bases. Written as DNA, the CDR3 is TGTGCCAGCAGCCCCGGACTAGCGGGAGATGAGCAGTTCTTC. This sequence encodes CASSPGLAGDEQFF.

The V gene is TRBV5-1, the J gene TRBJ2-7, with unresolved D. V lost 4 bases to trimming and J lost 4 bases, with 15 bases between them. CDR3 length: 14 residues. CDR1 and CDR2 from the germline V gene are SGHRS and YFSETQ. CDR3 coding DNA: TGCGCCAGCAGCGCCCCGGACGGTGGGTACGAGCAGTACTTC. It encodes CASSAPDGGYEQYF.

V is TRBV7-2 and J is TRBJ2-7; TRBD1 might be the D (5 bases). The CDR3 totals 14 residues. Trimming pared 1 base from V and 5 bases from J, leaving 12 bases between. The germline gives CDR1 SGHTA, CDR2 FQGNSA. CDR3 coding DNA: TGTGCCAGCAGCTTAGGAGTCAGGGCCAACGAGCAGTACTTC. Translated: CASSLGVRANEQYF. Combining the CDR3 with reference TRBV7-2 and TRBJ2-7 gives the whole variable domain GAGVSQSPSNKVTEKGKDVELRCDPISGHTALYWYRQSLGQGLEFLIYFQGNSAPDKSGLPSDRFSAERTGGSVSTLTIQRTQQEDSAVYLCASSLGVRANEQYFGPGTRLTVT.

The V and J genes are TRBV6-5 and TRBJ1-1; a weak D match, TRBD1 (6 bases). V shed 0 bases and J shed 5 bases, with 13 bases lying between them. The germline V gene encodes CDR1 MNHEY and CDR2 SVGAGI. The CDR3 sequence is 15 residues long. The CDR3 region has the DNA TGTGCCAGCAGTTACTCCCGGGGAGGGGGGACTGAAGCTTTCTTT. This translates into CASSYSRGGGTEAFF.

In the case of this clone: Other DNA sequences in the same sample also yield this CDR3. The rearrangement joins TRBV6-1 to TRBJ1-1; D uncertain. Germline V gene data show CDR1 as MNHNS and CDR2 as SASEGT. This CDR3 contains 13 residues. The V gene lost 3 bases and the J gene lost 0 bases, with 5 bases spanning the gap. The CDR3 loop is CASSEGLNTEAFF. In DNA, the CDR3 is TGTGCCAGCAGTGAGGGCTTGAACACTGAAGCTTTCTTT.

This clone was picked up one time. V is TRBV6-2 or TRBV6-3 and J is TRBJ1-1, with D perhaps TRBD1 (6 bases). Germline assignment: CDR1 MNHEY and CDR2 SVGEGT. The ends were cut back, 5 bases at V and 5 bases at J, with 18 bases in the middle. The length of the CDR3 is 15 residues. CDR3 loop: CASSDPYSGETEAFF. The CDR3 nucleotides read TGTGCCAGCAGTGACCCCTACTCAGGGGAGACTGAAGCTTTCTTT.

This sequence joins TRBV28 and TRBJ2-3; D is perhaps TRBD2 (6 bases). CDR1 is MDHEN, CDR2 SYDVKM, per germline. The CDR3 extends over 14 amino acids. The ends were cut back, 6 bases at V and 9 bases at J, with 19 bases in the middle. The CDR3 sequence is CASRRGPSDRTQYF. CDR3 sequence (DNA): TGTGCCAGCAGACGAGGGCCTAGCGATAGGACGCAGTATTTT.

This clone has just one count. The rearrangement links TRBV11-2 to TRBJ2-7; D perhaps matches TRBD2 (5 bases). The CDR3 extends over 15 amino acids. Germline loops: CDR1 SGHAT, CDR2 FQNNGV. The ends were cut back, 2 bases at V and 1 base at J, with 12 bases in the middle. The CDR3 region is CASSLWIGGSYEQYF. In DNA, the CDR3 is TGTGCCAGCAGCTTATGGATCGGAGGTTCCTACGAGCAGTACTTC.

This clone has more than one count but fewer than ten. This sequence joins TRBV28 and TRBJ1-4, with 7 bases identical to TRBD1. J lost 4 bases, V lost 1 base, and 6 bases had no gene match. The CDR3 length is 16 residues. Germline V lookup: CDR1 MDHEN, CDR2 SYDVKM. CDR3 amino acids: CASSLLGTASNEKLFF. CDR3 DNA: TGTGCCAGCAGTTTATTGGGGACAGCGAGTAATGAAAAACTGTTTTTT.

The chain combines TRBV6-5 with TRBJ1-1; D is possibly TRBD1 (5 bases). Trimming removed 8 bases at V and 1 base at J, with 14 bases between. The CDR3 runs 14 residues. Per germline, CDR1 MNHEY and CDR2 SVGAGI. CDR3 nucleotide sequence: TGTGCCAGCGCCAGGGCCGGGGAGAACACTGAAGCTTTCTTT. Translation: CASARAGENTEAFF.